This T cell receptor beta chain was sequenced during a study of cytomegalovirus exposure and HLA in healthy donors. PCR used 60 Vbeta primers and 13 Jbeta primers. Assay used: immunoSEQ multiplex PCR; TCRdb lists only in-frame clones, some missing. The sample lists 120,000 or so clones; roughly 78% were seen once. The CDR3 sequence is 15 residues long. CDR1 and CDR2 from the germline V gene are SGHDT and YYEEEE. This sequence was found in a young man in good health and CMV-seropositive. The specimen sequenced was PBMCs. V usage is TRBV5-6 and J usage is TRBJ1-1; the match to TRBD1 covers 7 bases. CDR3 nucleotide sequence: TGTGCAAGCGGAAAAACAGGGGTAGATAACACTGAAGCTTTCTTT. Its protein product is CASGKTGVDNTEAFF. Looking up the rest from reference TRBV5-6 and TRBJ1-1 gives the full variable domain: DAGVTQSPTHLIKTRGQQVTLRCSPKSGHDTVSWYQQALGQGPQFIFQYYEEEERQRGNFPDRFSGHQFPNYSSELNVNALLLGDSALYLCASGKTGVDNTEAFFGQGTRLTVV.